A selection of T cell receptor beta chains follows, all from one sample in a study of cytomegalovirus exposure and HLA in healthy donors. Clones were sequenced by immunoSEQ multiplex PCR, and TCRdb holds only the in-frame ones, with some missing. The repertoire holds roughly 200,000 clones, with about 89% as singletons. Source material: PBMCs. Receptors originate from a young man in good health and CMV-seropositive. The CDR3 runs from the conserved cysteine through the conserved F or W. Each record gives: D gene, clone size, J gene, V gene, CDR3 protein, CDR3 DNA. D genes are given only for firm matches. The size of a clone is reported for some rows only, either as once, few or many, or as a class for expanded clones.

D gene: TRBD2; clone size: few; J gene: TRBJ2-7; V gene: TRBV18; CDR3 protein: CASSPSTSGSYEQYF; CDR3 DNA: TGTGCCAGCTCACCAAGCACTAGCGGCTCCTACGAGCAGTACTTC
D gene: .; clone size: once; J gene: TRBJ2-2; V gene: TRBV11-3; CDR3 protein: CASSYMRGELFF; CDR3 DNA: TGTGCCAGCAGCTACATGAGGGGGGAGCTGTTTTTT
D gene: .; clone size: once; J gene: TRBJ2-7; V gene: TRBV5-4; CDR3 protein: CASSPRDTNEQYF; CDR3 DNA: TGTGCCAGCAGCCCCCGGGACACCAACGAGCAGTACTTC
D gene: .; clone size: .; J gene: TRBJ2-7; V gene: TRBV4-3; CDR3 protein: CASSQDSRAVAYEQYF; CDR3 DNA: TGCGCCAGCAGCCAAGATTCCAGGGCCGTAGCCTACGAGCAGTACTTC
D gene: .; clone size: .; J gene: TRBJ2-7; V gene: TRBV28; CDR3 protein: CASTPGISYEQYF; CDR3 DNA: TGTGCCAGCACCCCAGGGATCTCCTACGAGCAGTACTTC
D gene: TRBD1; clone size: .; J gene: TRBJ2-1; V gene: TRBV27; CDR3 protein: CASSSHGTGGDEQFF; CDR3 DNA: TGTGCCAGCAGTTCACACGGGACAGGGGGGGATGAGCAGTTCTTC
D gene: .; clone size: .; J gene: TRBJ1-1; V gene: TRBV1; CDR3 protein: CTSSQERDRGRLGNTEAFF; CDR3 DNA: TGCACCAGCAGCCAAGAACGAGACAGGGGTCGGCTCGGGAACACTGAAGCTTTCTTT
D gene: .; clone size: .; J gene: TRBJ1-6; V gene: TRBV9; CDR3 protein: CASSVDGGGARNSPLHF; CDR3 DNA: TGTGCCAGCAGCGTAGATGGGGGGGGCGCCAGGAATTCACCCCTCCACTTT
D gene: TRBD1; clone size: .; J gene: TRBJ2-7; V gene: TRBV28; CDR3 protein: CASRAGGQAQYF; CDR3 DNA: TGTGCCAGCAGAGCAGGGGGCCAGGCTCAGTACTTC
D gene: TRBD2; clone size: once; J gene: TRBJ2-7; V gene: TRBV5-6; CDR3 protein: CASIRGGARILYEQYF; CDR3 DNA: TGTGCCAGCATCCGCGGGGGGGCCAGGATTCTCTACGAGCAGTACTTC
D gene: .; clone size: .; J gene: TRBJ2-3; V gene: TRBV29-1; CDR3 protein: CSDSSTDTQYF; CDR3 DNA: TGCAGCGACTCTAGCACAGATACGCAGTATTTT
D gene: TRBD2; clone size: .; J gene: TRBJ2-5; V gene: TRBV11-3; CDR3 protein: CASSREAGGPKTQYF; CDR3 DNA: TGTGCCAGCAGCCGGGAGGCGGGGGGACCGAAGACCCAGTACTTC
D gene: .; clone size: .; J gene: TRBJ1-1; V gene: TRBV28; CDR3 protein: CASSFIVMNTEAFF; CDR3 DNA: TGTGCCAGCAGTTTTATAGTAATGAACACTGAAGCTTTCTTT
D gene: .; clone size: .; J gene: TRBJ2-1; V gene: TRBV29-1; CDR3 protein: CSVDFPGYEQFF; CDR3 DNA: TGCAGCGTTGATTTTCCAGGGTATGAGCAGTTCTTC
D gene: .; clone size: .; J gene: TRBJ1-5; V gene: TRBV7-9; CDR3 protein: CASSDRRVSNQPQHF; CDR3 DNA: TGTGCCAGCAGCGATAGGAGGGTAAGCAATCAGCCCCAGCATTTT
D gene: TRBD2; clone size: .; J gene: TRBJ2-7; V gene: TRBV5-1; CDR3 protein: CASRTVPGEGSYEQYF; CDR3 DNA: TGCGCCAGCAGAACTGTCCCGGGGGAGGGGTCCTACGAGCAGTACTTC
D gene: TRBD1; clone size: .; J gene: TRBJ2-7; V gene: TRBV11-2; CDR3 protein: CASSLDQGAGYEQYF; CDR3 DNA: TGTGCCAGCAGCTTAGACCAGGGGGCGGGCTACGAGCAGTACTTC
D gene: TRBD1; clone size: .; J gene: TRBJ2-1; V gene: TRBV29-1; CDR3 protein: CSVEEGQGRNEQFF; CDR3 DNA: TGCAGCGTTGAAGAGGGACAGGGGCGGAATGAGCAGTTCTTC
D gene: .; clone size: .; J gene: TRBJ1-5; V gene: TRBV10-3; CDR3 protein: CAISESGSGGNQPQHF; CDR3 DNA: TGTGCCATCAGTGAGTCGGGCAGTGGGGGCAATCAGCCCCAGCATTTT
D gene: TRBD2; clone size: .; J gene: TRBJ2-7; V gene: TRBV5-4; CDR3 protein: CASTAGTSGGPAYEQYF; CDR3 DNA: TGTGCCAGCACAGCAGGGACTAGCGGGGGGCCCGCCTACGAGCAGTACTTC
D gene: TRBD1; clone size: once; J gene: TRBJ1-5; V gene: TRBV9; CDR3 protein: CASSPTGGGEPQHF; CDR3 DNA: TGTGCCAGCAGTCCTACAGGGGGCGGGGAGCCCCAGCATTTT
D gene: .; clone size: .; J gene: TRBJ2-7; V gene: TRBV6-5; CDR3 protein: CASSYSYTRSVYEQYF; CDR3 DNA: TGTGCCAGCAGTTACTCGTACACACGGTCTGTCTACGAGCAGTACTTC
D gene: .; clone size: .; J gene: TRBJ2-7; V gene: TRBV19; CDR3 protein: CASSMGLSSYEQYF; CDR3 DNA: TGTGCCAGTAGTATGGGCCTCAGCTCCTACGAGCAGTACTTC
D gene: .; clone size: .; J gene: TRBJ1-3; V gene: TRBV29-1; CDR3 protein: CSAGADVDSGNTIYF; CDR3 DNA: TGCAGCGCTGGTGCTGACGTAGACTCTGGAAACACCATATATTTT
D gene: .; clone size: .; J gene: TRBJ1-4; V gene: TRBV6-5; CDR3 protein: CASSYTGLGNEKLFF; CDR3 DNA: TGTGCCAGCAGTTACACGGGGCTGGGTAATGAAAAACTGTTTTTT
D gene: TRBD1; clone size: few; J gene: TRBJ1-2; V gene: TRBV19; CDR3 protein: CASSHRGVGYTF; CDR3 DNA: TGTGCCAGTAGTCACAGGGGGGTCGGCTACACCTTC
D gene: .; clone size: .; J gene: TRBJ1-2; V gene: TRBV6-5; CDR3 protein: CASYDRGYGYTF; CDR3 DNA: TGTGCCAGCTACGACAGAGGCTATGGCTACACCTTC
D gene: .; clone size: .; J gene: TRBJ2-3; V gene: TRBV5-1; CDR3 protein: CASSWGRGETDTQYF; CDR3 DNA: TGCGCCAGCAGCTGGGGGAGAGGGGAAACAGATACGCAGTATTTT
D gene: .; clone size: .; J gene: TRBJ2-1; V gene: TRBV5-5; CDR3 protein: CASSLEAYNEQFF; CDR3 DNA: TGTGCCAGCAGCTTGGAAGCCTACAATGAGCAGTTCTTC
D gene: .; clone size: .; J gene: TRBJ1-1; V gene: TRBV4-3; CDR3 protein: CASSQDQVRTEAFF; CDR3 DNA: TGCGCCAGCAGCCAAGACCAGGTGCGGACTGAAGCTTTCTTT
D gene: .; clone size: .; J gene: TRBJ2-1; V gene: TRBV29-1; CDR3 protein: CSVAGGGGFPYNEQFF; CDR3 DNA: TGCAGCGTTGCGGGGGGCGGCGGGTTTCCGTACAATGAGCAGTTCTTC
D gene: TRBD2; clone size: .; J gene: TRBJ2-1; V gene: TRBV6-1; CDR3 protein: CASSAWGLAGGRNEQFF; CDR3 DNA: TGTGCCAGCAGTGCCTGGGGACTAGCGGGGGGCAGGAATGAGCAGTTCTTC
D gene: TRBD1; clone size: .; J gene: TRBJ2-5; V gene: TRBV25-1; CDR3 protein: CASSAYRGFQETQYF; CDR3 DNA: TGTGCCAGCAGTGCTTACAGGGGATTCCAAGAGACCCAGTACTTC
D gene: .; clone size: .; J gene: TRBJ2-6; V gene: TRBV5-8; CDR3 protein: CASSSYQGSGANVLTF; CDR3 DNA: TGTGCCAGCAGCTCGTATCAGGGGTCTGGGGCCAACGTCCTGACTTTC
D gene: .; clone size: .; J gene: TRBJ1-1; V gene: TRBV28; CDR3 protein: CASGPRNTEAFF; CDR3 DNA: TGTGCCAGCGGCCCGCGGAACACTGAAGCTTTCTTT
D gene: .; clone size: .; J gene: TRBJ2-1; V gene: TRBV27; CDR3 protein: CASSIQGILSYNEQFF; CDR3 DNA: TGTGCCAGCAGTATACAGGGAATTCTTTCCTACAATGAGCAGTTCTTC
D gene: TRBD2; clone size: .; J gene: TRBJ2-1; V gene: TRBV7-9; CDR3 protein: CASSLPAGAGNEQFF; CDR3 DNA: TGTGCCAGCAGCTTACCAGCGGGAGCGGGCAATGAGCAGTTCTTC
D gene: TRBD2; clone size: .; J gene: TRBJ2-6; V gene: TRBV7-3; CDR3 protein: CASSRSGGPLDSGANVLTF; CDR3 DNA: TGTGCCAGCAGCCGAAGCGGGGGGCCTTTGGACTCTGGGGCCAACGTCCTGACTTTC
D gene: TRBD1; clone size: few; J gene: TRBJ1-1; V gene: TRBV30; CDR3 protein: CAWKRGGSSTEAFF; CDR3 DNA: TGTGCCTGGAAACGAGGGGGCTCTAGCACTGAAGCTTTCTTT
D gene: .; clone size: .; J gene: TRBJ1-5; V gene: TRBV19; CDR3 protein: CASRSQTGINQPQHF; CDR3 DNA: TGTGCCAGTAGGAGCCAAACAGGAATAAATCAGCCCCAGCATTTT
D gene: TRBD1; clone size: .; J gene: TRBJ1-1; V gene: TRBV7-3; CDR3 protein: CASSLTDRDGEAFF; CDR3 DNA: TGTGCCAGCAGCTTAACGGACAGGGACGGTGAAGCTTTCTTT
D gene: .; clone size: .; J gene: TRBJ2-7; V gene: TRBV7-7; CDR3 protein: CASSLDRSSYEQYF; CDR3 DNA: TGTGCTAGCAGCCTAGACAGGAGCTCCTACGAGCAGTACTTC